A single sample gave rise to the 32 T cell receptor beta chains below, sequenced in a study of cytomegalovirus exposure and HLA in healthy donors. Generated by immunoSEQ multiplex PCR, the TCRdb table keeps only in-frame clones and is missing some. The table shows roughly 330,000 clones, with roughly 90% occurring only once. The sequenced material came from PBMCs. The receptors were gathered from a woman between 25 and 40 years old in good health and CMV-seropositive.

This chain uses TRBV6-5 with TRBJ2-3, with TRBD2 matching over 11 bases. Germline loops: CDR1 MNHEY, CDR2 SVGAGI. Trimming took 2 bases from V and 4 from J; bases not matched to a gene: 5. The CDR3 length is 16 residues. The CDR3: CASSYTLAGGSDTQYF. The CDR3 DNA reads TGTGCCAGCAGTTACACATTAGCGGGAGGGTCAGATACGCAGTATTTT.

The chain is built from TRBV5-1 and TRBJ2-2; D may be TRBD1 (6 bases). This CDR3 spans 16 amino acids. The V and J ends lost 2 bases and 0 bases respectively, with 11 bases between them. CDR1 and CDR2 (germline): SGHRS, YFSETQ. The CDR3 loop reads CASSLTGKTNTGELFF. The DNA of the CDR3 is TGCGCCAGCAGCTTAACAGGGAAAACGAACACCGGGGAGCTGTTTTTT.

The V and J genes are TRBV28 and TRBJ1-1, with a weak D call TRBD1 (5 bases). The CDR3 is 19 residues long. Trimming pared 2 bases from V and 2 bases from J, leaving 24 bases between. Germline CDR1 reads MDHEN; CDR2 reads SYDVKM. In DNA form, the CDR3 reads TGTGCCAGCAGTTTAATAATTGGGCCGTACGGGGACGACAACACTGAAGCTTTCTTT. Amino acid sequence: CASSLIIGPYGDDNTEAFF.

The chain joins TRBV7-2 to TRBJ2-2; TRBD2 matches 11 bases. Trimming took 5 bases from V and 7 from J; bases not matched to a gene: 9. Per germline, CDR1 SGHTA and CDR2 FQGNSA. The CDR3 runs to 16 residues. In DNA, the CDR3 is TGTGCCAGCAGCCTTACTAGCGGGAGAGAGGACGGGGAGCTGTTTTTT. It is translated as CASSLTSGREDGELFF.

This chain's CDR3 is CASSASGLLNTDTQYF. CDR3 bases: TGTGCCAGCAGCGCCTCGGGACTTCTAAACACAGATACGCAGTATTTT. This chain links TRBV5-8 with TRBJ2-3; D is possibly TRBD2 (6 bases). This CDR3 has 16 amino acids. Trimming took 4 bases from V and 2 from J, leaving 17 bases between them. Germline CDR1 SGHTS, CDR2 YDEGEE.

The chain carries TRBV9 and TRBJ2-7; D perhaps matches TRBD1 (6 bases). The germline CDR1 and CDR2 sequences are SGDLS and YYNGEE. Trimming removed 5 bases from V and 2 bases from J, with 17 bases in between. This CDR3 has 15 residues. The CDR3 sequence is CASSRSAGAPYEQYF. CDR3 sequence (DNA): TGTGCCAGCAGTAGATCTGCAGGGGCGCCCTACGAGCAGTACTTC.

The V gene is TRBV4-2, the J gene TRBJ1-1, with 8 positions matching TRBD1. This CDR3 comprises 15 residues. V lost 4 bases and J lost 3; bases outside the gene matches: 7. The germline V gene encodes CDR1 LGHNA and CDR2 YNFKEQ. The CDR3 coding sequence is TGTGCCAGCAGCCGACCCCAGGGGGCGTACACTGAAGCTTTCTTT. It yields the protein CASSRPQGAYTEAFF.

This clone showed up just once. The CDR3 sequence is CAWSKGLAQMEQYF. CDR3 DNA: TGTGCCTGGAGTAAGGGACTAGCGCAGATGGAGCAGTACTTC. The chain combines TRBV30 with TRBJ2-7; 10 positions match TRBD2. There are 14 residues in the CDR3. J was trimmed by 7 bases and V by 2 bases; bases with no gene match: 8. Germline CDR1 and CDR2: GTSNPN and SVGIG (reference sequence).

The chain has TRBV28 and TRBJ2-3; no clear D gene. With 6 bases removed from V and 2 bases from J, the gap between germline ends came to 9 bases. Germline CDR1 MDHEN, CDR2 SYDVKM. This CDR3 is 13 amino acids long. In DNA form, the CDR3 reads TGTGCCAGCAGGTTGGCACCCACAGATACGCAGTATTTT. Encoded protein: CASRLAPTDTQYF.

V usage is TRBV10-2 and J usage is TRBJ2-1, with D hard to call. CDR3 length: 13 residues. Between the trimmed V and J ends, which lost 7 bases and 0 bases, there was a span of 7 bases. Germline CDR1 WSHSY, CDR2 SAAADI. The chain's CDR3 is CASTISSYNEQFF. CDR3 sequence (DNA): TGCGCCAGCACTATCAGCTCCTACAATGAGCAGTTCTTC.

J is TRBJ1-1 and V is TRBV5-1; TRBD1 agrees at 7 bases. The CDR3 is 14 amino acids. The germline CDR1 and CDR2 sequences are SGHRS and YFSETQ. V lost 0 bases, J lost 7 bases, and 6 bases stayed unmatched. Here the CDR3 reads CASSLVPRDSEAFF. The CDR3 bases are TGCGCCAGCAGCTTGGTTCCAAGGGACAGTGAAGCTTTCTTT.

V gene TRBV6-6 combines with J gene TRBJ1-3; no clear D. Germline lookup yields CDR1 MNHNY and CDR2 SVGAGI (reference sequence). V dropped 4 bases and J dropped 3 bases, with 10 bases sitting between them. This CDR3 has 14 residues. CDR3 nucleotides: TGTGCCAGCAGTTCCTTCGGAAATGGAAACACCATATATTTT. Amino acids: CASSSFGNGNTIYF.

The J gene is TRBJ2-3, the V gene TRBV7-2, with D possibly being TRBD2 (6 bases). Between the trimmed V and J ends, which lost 5 bases and 4 bases, there was a span of 10 bases. CDR1 and CDR2 from the germline V gene are SGHTA and FQGNSA. The CDR3 is made up of 13 amino acids. The chain's CDR3 is CASSRGWSDTQYF. The CDR3 coding sequence is TGTGCCAGCAGCCGGGGGTGGTCAGATACGCAGTATTTT.

The CDR3 is CASSVALAGGHGELFF. In nucleotides, the CDR3 is TGTGCCAGCAGCGTAGCGCTAGCGGGAGGGCACGGGGAGCTGTTTTTT. The chain links TRBV9 to TRBJ2-2, with 12 bases lining up with TRBD2. In germline, CDR1 is SGDLS, CDR2 YYNGEE. The CDR3 loop spans 16 amino acids. Trimming removed 0 bases from V and 7 bases from J; junction bases left unmatched: 4.

The chain combines TRBV6-1 with TRBJ2-3, with 7 bases matching TRBD2. Per the germline V gene, CDR1 is MNHNS and CDR2 is SASEGT. The CDR3 contains 15 residues. V shed 3 bases and J 2 bases; nucleotides not matched to a gene: 5. The CDR3 nucleotides are TGTGCCAGCAGTGACTTTGCGGGGGTCACAGATACGCAGTATTTT. It is translated as CASSDFAGVTDTQYF.

This clone has only one observation. V is TRBV11-1 and J is TRBJ1-2; no firm D call. Trimming shortened V by 5 bases and J by 3 bases, and 13 bases separated the two germline ends. From germline, CDR1 is SGHAT and CDR2 FQDESV (reference sequence). CDR3 length: 14 amino acids. In DNA form, the CDR3 reads TGTGCCAGCAGCAAGGTCGGGAGCGACTATGGCTACACCTTC. Translating it yields CASSKVGSDYGYTF.

The V and J genes are TRBV7-9 and TRBJ2-1; 13 bases agree with TRBD2. The length of the CDR3 is 16 residues. With 5 bases clipped from V and 8 bases from J, the junction kept 9 bases outside the gene matches. Per germline, CDR1 SEHNR and CDR2 FQNEAQ (reference sequence). CDR3 amino acids: CASSPTSGGAWDEQFF. DNA of the CDR3: TGTGCCAGCAGCCCCACTAGCGGGGGGGCCTGGGATGAGCAGTTCTTC.

V usage is TRBV28 and J usage is TRBJ1-3, with TRBD1 matching over 7 bases. V dropped 7 bases and J dropped 0; count of bases not matched to a gene: 3. CDR3 length equals 14 residues. Germline CDR1 is MDHEN and CDR2 is SYDVKM. CDR3 in amino acids: CASTGTDSGNTIYF. In nucleotides, the CDR3 is TGTGCCAGCACCGGGACAGACTCTGGAAACACCATATATTTT.

The rearrangement links TRBV7-9 to TRBJ2-3, with D perhaps being TRBD1 or TRBD2 (6 bases each). The CDR3 totals 16 residues. CDR1 is SEHNR and CDR2 is FQNEAQ in the germline V gene (reference sequence). Trimming stripped 5 bases from V and 2 bases from J, with 17 bases between. CDR3: CASSPLGGPSTDTQYF. CDR3 bases: TGTGCCAGCAGCCCTTTAGGGGGGCCCTCCACAGATACGCAGTATTTT.

J is TRBJ2-7 and V is TRBV28; TRBD1 is a possible D gene (5 bases). V was cut by 5 bases and J by 4 bases, with 12 bases left in between. This CDR3 contains 13 residues. Per the germline V gene, CDR1 is MDHEN and CDR2 is SYDVKM. The CDR3 region is CASSQQGWYEQYF. As DNA, the CDR3 is TGTGCCAGCAGTCAGCAGGGATGGTACGAGCAGTACTTC.

In this sample, this clone turned up once. The genes are TRBV2 and TRBJ2-1, with 11 bases that match TRBD2. Germline V gene lookup returns CDR1 SNHLY and CDR2 FYNNEI. The ends lost 6 bases at V and 3 bases at J; junction bases unmatched: 4. CDR3 length equals 15 residues. CDR3 coding DNA: TGTGCCAGCAGACCTCTAGCGGGGGGCTACAATGAGCAGTTCTTC. It translates to CASRPLAGGYNEQFF.

The J gene is TRBJ1-2, the V gene TRBV10-3; weak D call: TRBD1 (6 bases). Per the germline V gene, CDR1 is ENHRY and CDR2 is SYGVKD. CDR3 length: 14 residues. Trimming shortened V by 4 bases and J by 0 bases, and 9 bases separated the two germline ends. The chain's CDR3 is CAISAGATNYGYTF. In nucleotides, the CDR3 is TGTGCCATCAGTGCGGGGGCTACTAACTATGGCTACACCTTC.

The rearrangement uses TRBV11-2 and TRBJ2-5, with 8 bases fitting TRBD1. This CDR3 spans 15 amino acids. J lost 2 bases, V lost 1 base, and 3 bases had no gene match. Germline V gene sequence: CDR1 SGHAT, CDR2 FQNNGV. The CDR3 DNA reads TGTGCCAGCAGCTTAGCCTGGACAGGGCAAGAGACCCAGTACTTC. Its translation: CASSLAWTGQETQYF.

This clone was seen a handful of times. The chain recombines TRBV4-3 with TRBJ1-3; D is ambiguous. Germline V lookup: CDR1 LGHNA, CDR2 YSLEER. Trimming took off 0 bases at V and 1 base at J, with 7 bases between the two ends. The CDR3 length is 15 residues. The CDR3 DNA reads as TGCGCCAGCAGCCAAGAGACCACTTCTGGAAACACCATATATTTT. Encoded protein: CASSQETTSGNTIYF.

The chain combines TRBV2 with TRBJ2-7; no clear D. CDR1 and CDR2 from the germline V gene are SNHLY and FYNNEI. CDR3 length equals 13 residues. V dropped 4 bases and J dropped 5 bases, with 12 bases sitting between them. The CDR3 nucleotides are TGTGCCAGCAGTGCTGGGCAGGCCAACGAGCAGTACTTC. It specifies CASSAGQANEQYF.

The rearrangement links TRBV6-5 to TRBJ1-2; D unclear. This CDR3 spans 12 amino acids. The germline V gene has CDR1 MNHEY and CDR2 SVGAGI. Trimming pared 9 bases from V and 2 bases from J, leaving 10 bases between. The CDR3 bases are TGTGCCAGTGGAAGGCAAAACTATGGCTACACCTTC. Its protein product is CASGRQNYGYTF.

This clone was found once. This rearrangement joins TRBV2 to TRBJ1-5; tentatively, D is TRBD1 (5 bases). The CDR3 runs to 15 residues. Trimming took 8 bases from V and 6 from J, leaving 20 bases between them. Germline V gene data show CDR1 as SNHLY and CDR2 as FYNNEI. This chain's CDR3 is CASQFQGPRGQPQHF. Written as DNA, the CDR3 is TGTGCCAGCCAATTCCAGGGTCCAAGGGGTCAGCCCCAGCATTTT.

The chain employs TRBV28 and TRBJ2-1; TRBD1 or TRBD2 may be the D gene (5 bases each). Trimming cost V 3 bases and J 1 base, with 13 bases left between them. CDR1 is MDHEN and CDR2 is SYDVKM in the germline V gene. This CDR3 comprises 16 residues. For the CDR3, the DNA is TGTGCCAGCAGTTTTCGGGGCAGAAAGTCCTACAATGAGCAGTTCTTC. This codes for CASSFRGRKSYNEQFF.

This clone was found a few times. The chain uses TRBV13 and TRBJ1-2, with TRBD1 matching 8 bases. In germline, CDR1 is PRHDT, CDR2 FYEKMQ (reference sequence). V was pared by 2 bases and J by 9 bases, with 8 bases of the junction left unmatched. This CDR3 comprises 14 residues. CDR3: CASSLMDREQSYTF. The CDR3 region has the DNA TGTGCCAGCAGCTTAATGGACAGGGAACAAAGCTACACCTTC.

The rearrangement uses TRBV30 and TRBJ1-1; 7 nucleotides agree with TRBD1. V lost 6 bases to trimming and J lost 1 base; unmatched junction nucleotides: 8. This CDR3 is built from 14 residues. The V gene's germline CDR1 is GTSNPN and CDR2 SVGIG (reference sequence). The CDR3 loop reads CACQDRDGNTEAFF. CDR3 coding DNA: TGTGCCTGCCAAGACAGGGACGGGAACACTGAAGCTTTCTTT. Drawing the rest from reference TRBV30 and TRBJ1-1, the complete variable domain is SQTIHQWPATLVQPVGSPLSLECTVEGTSNPNLYWYRQAAGRGLQLLFYSVGIGQISSEVPQNLSASRPQDRQFILSSKKLLLSDSGFYLCACQDRDGNTEAFFGQGTRLTVV.

The chain carries TRBV29-1 and TRBJ1-2; D not resolved. The germline V gene has CDR1 SQVTM and CDR2 ANQGSEA. The V and J ends lost 4 bases and 6 bases respectively, with 12 bases between them. This CDR3 has 12 amino acids. DNA of the CDR3: TGCAGCGTTGTTCCTCCGGACGATGGCTACACCTTC. Amino acids: CSVVPPDDGYTF.

As to this clone: Within the sample, other DNA sequences also encode this same CDR3. The V and J genes are TRBV29-1 and TRBJ1-1; D remains ambiguous. Germline CDR1 reads SQVTM; CDR2 reads ANQGSEA. Trimming took 5 bases from V and 1 from J, leaving 8 bases between them. The CDR3 length is 12 residues. The CDR3 protein is CSVQTGNTEAFF. CDR3 bases: TGCAGCGTTCAAACGGGGAACACTGAAGCTTTCTTT.